The entry below describes one T cell receptor beta chain. Its antigen is not known. Germline V gives CDR1 SGHRS, CDR2 YFSETQ. V shed 5 bases and J shed 2 bases, with 16 bases lying between them. The length of the CDR3 is 15 residues. The entry originates in a study of T-cell memory formation after mild COVID-19. Study context: Clusters were largely donor specific. Study-wide results and caveats: CD8+ contracting clones occupied EMRA, while CD4+ ones occupied mainly CM and EM. Detection of some responders pre-infection suggested pre-existing cross-reactive memory T cells participated.

MiXCR, applied by TCRdb to the 5' RACE reads, yields one record per CDR3 protein. Found here are more than 350,000 distinct CDR3 sequences, more than 15% of them singletons; the top ten hold about 22%. J is TRBJ2-5 and V is TRBV5-1; tentatively, D is TRBD1 (6 bases). The sequence came from a man aged 18 to 35 who had mild COVID-19 (a few samples of this study predate the infection). Cell type and time point are not known. Sample: PBMCs or a T cell subset sorted from them (not recorded which). The CDR3 loop is CASRGGNGQQETQYF. CDR3 sequence (DNA): TGCGCCAGCAGAGGTGGGAATGGACAGCAAGAGACCCAGTACTTC.